This T cell receptor (beta chain) was profiled in a study of blood T cell repertoires in COVID-19. Germline loops: CDR1 SGHNT, CDR2 YENEEA. V lost 4 bases and J lost 4; bases outside the gene matches: 7. The CDR3 runs 15 residues. The assay was immunoSEQ multiplex PCR, and TCRdb's table has in-frame clones only and misses some. The sample has 200,000 to 250,000 clones, approximately 85% seen once. The sample holds a few counts of this clone. Sequencing was carried out using peripheral blood. This receptor was obtained from a woman in her 70s with COVID-19, enrolled during active disease. The chain is built from TRBV11-3 and TRBJ1-2, with TRBD1 matching over 9 bases. The CDR3 DNA reads TGTGCCAGCAGCTCACAAACAGGGGGCGGCTATGGCTACACCTTC. Its protein is CASSSQTGGGYGYTF.